These 20 T cell receptor beta chains were all obtained from the same sample, sequenced in a study of early T cells in non-severe SARS-CoV-2 infection. TCRdb fed the 5' RACE reads into MiXCR, producing one record per CDR3 protein. Of more than 90,000 distinct CDR3 sequences in the sample, roughly 9.6% are singletons; the top ten hold 4.5% to 5.5%. The sequenced material came from whole blood. These TCRs come from an adult who was a healthcare worker with PCR-confirmed SARS-CoV-2 infection or an uninfected control (not recorded which).

This clonotype was picked up one time. The chain links TRBV18 to TRBJ1-2; 7 nucleotides line up with TRBD1. The CDR3 is 14 residues long. CDR1 is KGHSH and CDR2 is LQKENI in the germline V gene. Trimming cost V 3 bases and J 6 bases; bases outside gene matches: 7. CDR3 DNA sequence: TGTGCCAGCTCACCGACTTATGGGACAGATGGCTACACCTTC. Amino acid sequence: CASSPTYGTDGYTF.

The chain employs TRBV6-2 or TRBV6-3 and TRBJ1-1; 7 bases agree with TRBD1. CDR3 length: 13 residues. The germline CDR1 and CDR2 sequences are MNHEY and SVGEGT. With 8 bases clipped from V and 5 bases from J, the junction kept 8 bases outside the gene matches. CDR3 sequence: CASVYRGGTEAFF. CDR3 nucleotides: TGTGCCAGCGTCTACAGGGGTGGGACTGAAGCTTTCTTT.

The chain carries TRBV19 and TRBJ2-3; TRBD1 agrees at 8 bases. Germline CDR1 and CDR2: LNHDA and SQIVND (reference sequence). The CDR3 spans 14 residues. Losses at the gene ends were 4 bases for V and 7 bases for J; bases not matched to a gene: 7. CDR3 nucleotides: TGTGCCAGTAGTAGAGACAGGGGCTGGAATACGCAGTATTTT. Protein: CASSRDRGWNTQYF.

CDR3 sequence reads: CASSVTDTEAFF. CDR3 in DNA: TGCGCCAGCAGCGTGACAGACACTGAAGCTTTCTTT. This chain uses TRBV5-1 with TRBJ1-1, with a possible D match to TRBD1 (5 bases). The V gene's germline CDR1 is SGHRS and CDR2 YFSETQ. This CDR3 is 12 amino acids long. Trimming shortened V by 4 bases and J by 3 bases, and 7 bases separated the two germline ends.

V usage is TRBV20-1 and J usage is TRBJ1-4, with D possibly matching TRBD1 (5 bases). From germline, CDR1 is DFQATT and CDR2 SNEGSKA (reference sequence). This CDR3 region has 16 residues. Trimming shortened V by 2 bases and J by 3 bases, and 16 bases separated the two germline ends. The DNA of the CDR3 is TGCAGTGCTAGACCCAGATTCGGGGCAGCTAATGAAAAACTGTTTTTT. Its protein product is CSARPRFGAANEKLFF.

This clonotype was found a few times. The chain couples TRBV5-1 to TRBJ1-2, with D tentatively TRBD1 (5 bases). This CDR3 has 15 residues. Per germline, CDR1 SGHRS and CDR2 YFSETQ. Trimming cost V 0 bases and J 7 bases, with 16 bases left between them. This CDR3 is CASSLAIGTVSGYTF. CDR3 nucleotides: TGCGCCAGCAGCTTGGCCATCGGGACTGTAAGTGGCTACACCTTC.

This clonotype occurred many times. The rearrangement uses TRBV9 and TRBJ2-3; 7 nucleotides agree with TRBD2. CDR1 is SGDLS, CDR2 YYNGEE, per germline. The V segment lost 4 bases and the J segment 2 bases; nucleotides outside the gene matches: 7. CDR3 size: 15 residues. The CDR3 bases are TGTGCCAGCAGCTCCCGGGACTACAACACAGATACGCAGTATTTT. It encodes CASSSRDYNTDTQYF.

This clonotype was observed a handful of times. The chain couples TRBV29-1 to TRBJ2-7, with unresolved D. Germline V gives CDR1 SQVTM, CDR2 ANQGSEA. Trimming shortened V by 0 bases and J by 0 bases, and 6 bases separated the two germline ends. This CDR3 contains 13 residues. In DNA form, the CDR3 reads TGCAGCGTTGAAGATTCTGTCTCCTACGAGCAGTACTTC. It encodes CSVEDSVSYEQYF.

This clonotype showed up just a few times. V gene TRBV20-1 combines with J gene TRBJ1-1, with D possibly being TRBD1 (5 bases). The germline V gene has CDR1 DFQATT and CDR2 SNEGSKA (reference sequence). With 6 bases removed from V and 0 bases from J, the gap between germline ends came to 17 bases. The CDR3 sequence is 15 residues long. The CDR3 nucleotides read TGCAGTGCCCCACCTTCGGGACTGCTGAACACTGAAGCTTTCTTT. It specifies CSAPPSGLLNTEAFF.

This clonotype has a handful of counts. The J gene is TRBJ1-2, the V gene TRBV6-1; no clear D. CDR3 length: 11 amino acids. CDR1 and CDR2 (germline): MNHNS, SASEGT. The V end was cut by 6 bases, the J end by 8 bases, with 10 bases between. The CDR3 DNA sequence: TGTGCCAGCAGCCAGTGGTCGGGCTACACCTTC. Its translation is CASSQWSGYTF.

This chain connects TRBV5-4 to TRBJ2-2; no firm D call. Trimming removed 3 bases at V and 2 bases at J, with 5 bases between. From germline, CDR1 is SGHNT and CDR2 YYREEE (reference sequence). The CDR3 totals 13 residues. CDR3 bases: TGTGCCAGCAGCTACCGTAACACCGGGGAGCTGTTTTTT. It specifies CASSYRNTGELFF.

This clonotype was found many times. The V call is TRBV18, the J call TRBJ2-7; D perhaps matches TRBD2 (5 bases). V shed 8 bases and J shed 4 bases, with 18 bases lying between them. This CDR3 has 14 residues. The germline gives CDR1 KGHSH, CDR2 LQKENI. The CDR3 nucleotides read TGTGCCAGCACAACCTCCACTGGGAGATACGAGCAGTACTTC. Protein: CASTTSTGRYEQYF.

This chain uses TRBV20-1 with TRBJ2-7; D is uncertain. The germline gives CDR1 DFQATT, CDR2 SNEGSKA (reference sequence). Trimming took 6 bases from V and 0 from J, leaving 9 bases between them. CDR3 length equals 12 residues. The CDR3 loop is CSAAESSYEQYF. CDR3 nucleotide sequence: TGCAGTGCGGCCGAAAGCTCCTACGAGCAGTACTTC.

The CDR3 DNA sequence: TGCAGCGCCCGGACAGGGACGAGCACAGATACGCAGTATTTT. Amino acid sequence: CSARTGTSTDTQYF. This sequence joins TRBV29-1 and TRBJ2-3; 8 bases are shared with TRBD1. Germline CDR1 reads SQVTM; CDR2 reads ANQGSEA. The CDR3 is 14 amino acids. The trim removed 7 bases at V and 0 bases at J, leaving 6 bases unmatched.

On this clonotype itself: This may arise from a read error, as a much more abundant clone is one base away. This rearrangement joins TRBV2 to TRBJ2-7; D is ambiguous. Germline-derived CDR1 and CDR2 are SNHLY and FYNNEI. The CDR3 totals 11 residues. V lost 2 bases and J lost 9, with 8 bases in between. In DNA, the CDR3 is TGTGCCAGCAGTGAAATGGTGGGGCAGTACTTC. Encoded protein: CASSEMVGQYF.

This clonotype has just a few counts. The genes are TRBV9 and TRBJ2-1, with D tentatively TRBD2 (7 bases). CDR1 and CDR2 (germline): SGDLS, YYNGEE. V lost 3 bases and J 8 bases, leaving 24 bases between the germline ends. This CDR3 has 17 residues. Here the CDR3 reads CASSDPRGGSPVYEQFF. The CDR3 bases are TGTGCCAGCAGCGACCCGAGGGGGGGGAGCCCCGTGTATGAGCAGTTCTTC.

The table lists this clonotype with a few counts. This chain uses TRBV3-1 with TRBJ1-2; 11 bases are shared with TRBD1. The V segment lost 7 bases and the J segment 5 bases; nucleotides outside the gene matches: 6. The germline V gene encodes CDR1 LGHDT and CDR2 YNNKEL (reference sequence). CDR3 length equals 14 residues. The CDR3 region is CASTMGQGEYGYTF. As DNA, the CDR3 is TGTGCCAGCACTATGGGACAGGGGGAATATGGCTACACCTTC.

This clonotype was observed at least ten times. The J gene is TRBJ2-5, the V gene TRBV20-1; unclear D gene. The CDR3 is 14 residues long. With 5 bases removed from V and 2 bases from J, the gap between germline ends came to 15 bases. From germline, CDR1 is DFQATT and CDR2 SNEGSKA (reference sequence). The CDR3 protein is CSAPIDWDQETQYF. The DNA of the CDR3 is TGCAGTGCTCCGATAGACTGGGATCAAGAGACCCAGTACTTC.

This clonotype has ten or more counts. V is TRBV6-5 and J is TRBJ2-5, with D possibly being TRBD1 (5 bases). CDR1 MNHEY and CDR2 SVGAGI come from the germline V gene. CDR3 length: 17 amino acids. V was trimmed by 0 bases and J by 1 base, leaving 15 bases between them. The CDR3 region has the DNA TGTGCCAGCAGTTACTCGACGGGCAGGGCCACCCAAGAGACCCAGTACTTC. It encodes CASSYSTGRATQETQYF.

The V gene is TRBV7-2, the J gene TRBJ2-7, with 8 bases that match TRBD2. V lost 1 base and J lost 1; bases outside the gene matches: 3. The CDR3 is 15 residues long. Germline loops: CDR1 SGHTA, CDR2 FQGNSA. The CDR3 reads CASSLGSGVSYEQYF. The CDR3 DNA sequence: TGTGCCAGCAGCTTAGGTAGCGGGGTATCCTACGAGCAGTACTTC. Complete variable domain (other parts from reference TRBV7-2 and TRBJ2-7): GAGVSQSPSNKVTEKGKDVELRCDPISGHTALYWYRQSLGQGLEFLIYFQGNSAPDKSGLPSDRFSAERTGGSVSTLTIQRTQQEDSAVYLCASSLGSGVSYEQYFGPGTRLTVT.